These 20 T cell receptor beta chains share one sample of origin, sequenced in a study of CD8+CD57+ T cells in acquired aplastic anemia. Genomic DNA constituted the template upon which TCR beta VDJ and CDR3 profiling was performed. Each CDR3 protein gets one entry after TCRdb re-called the reads with MiXCR. The repertoire holds about 250,000 distinct CDR3 sequences, with approximately 45% as singletons. Selection for sequencing was limited to patients who had shown CD8+CD57+ cell expansion by flow cytometry. The sample was sorted CD4+, CD8+, or CD8+CD57+ T cells (not recorded which) from PBMCs. These receptors originate from a human donor with aplastic anemia.

This clonotype was detected ten times or more. This rearrangement joins TRBV5-1 to TRBJ1-3; D gene unclear. The germline CDR1 and CDR2 sequences are SGHRS and YFSETQ. The CDR3 totals 13 residues. Deletions cut 0 bases from V and 4 bases from J, with 5 bases between. The CDR3 loop is CASSLGPGNTIYF. CDR3 bases: TGCGCCAGCAGCTTGGGGCCCGGAAACACCATATATTTT.

This chain connects TRBV19 to TRBJ2-7, with a possible D match to TRBD1 (6 bases). The V and J ends lost 7 bases and 5 bases respectively, with 15 bases between them. The CDR3 sequence is 13 residues long. Per germline, CDR1 LNHDA and CDR2 SQIVND (reference sequence). The CDR3 reads CASKKQGHDEQYF. The CDR3 DNA follows: TGTGCCAGTAAGAAGCAGGGGCACGACGAGCAGTACTTC.

Only one count was recorded for this clonotype. The chain links TRBV28 to TRBJ1-4, with D unresolved. The V end was cut by 5 bases, the J end by 2 bases, with 15 bases between. CDR1 MDHEN and CDR2 SYDVKM come from the germline V gene. CDR3 length equals 16 residues. The DNA of the CDR3 is TGTGCCAGCAGTCCCCCCTACGGAGAGACTAATGAAAAACTGTTTTTT. Its protein is CASSPPYGETNEKLFF.

As regards this clonotype: With a much larger clone just one base away, this may be a read error. The chain uses TRBV9 and TRBJ2-2; either TRBD1 or TRBD2 may fit D (5 bases each). Looked up from germline, CDR1 is SGDLS and CDR2 is YYNGEE. The CDR3 has 14 amino acids. The CDR3 loop is CATLDPLGTGELSF. The CDR3 bases are TGCGCCACCCTTGACCCATTGGGGACCGGGGAGCTGTCTTTT.

CDR3 residues: CSAGLNQETQYF. The CDR3 nucleotides are TGCAGCGCTGGACTAAACCAAGAGACCCAGTACTTC. This chain connects TRBV29-1 to TRBJ2-5, with D possibly TRBD2 on 6 matching bases. Per germline, CDR1 SQVTM and CDR2 ANQGSEA. The CDR3 extends over 12 amino acids. Between the trimmed V and J ends, which lost 7 bases and 0 bases, there was a span of 9 bases.

As regards this clonotype: Given a much more abundant clone one base away, this may be a read error. Since the CDR3 does not end with the conserved phenylalanine or tryptophan, this likely comes from a read error. This chain connects TRBV20-1 to TRBJ2-1; 13 bases map to TRBD2. V lost 6 bases, J lost 3 bases, and 5 bases stayed unmatched. The CDR3 covers 15 residues. Germline CDR1 reads DFQATT; CDR2 reads SNEGSKA (reference sequence). CDR3 coding DNA: TGCAGTGCACCCGGACTAGCGGGAGACTACAATGAGCAGTTCCTC. Translation: CSAPGLAGDYNEQFL.

This clonotype occurred once. The genes are TRBV20-1 and TRBJ2-5; 12 bases align to TRBD2. The CDR3 covers 15 residues. Germline V CDR1 and CDR2: DFQATT, SNEGSKA (reference sequence). Trimming took 6 bases from V and 1 from J; bases not matched to a gene: 6. CDR3 sequence (DNA): TGCAGTGCGGGGACTAGCGGGTTCTTCCAAGAGACCCAGTACTTC. Translating gives CSAGTSGFFQETQYF.

This clonotype has at least ten counts. The chain uses TRBV24-1 and TRBJ1-5, with 8 bases identical to TRBD1. Trimming cost V 4 bases and J 0 bases; bases outside gene matches: 1. The CDR3 runs to 15 residues. Germline values: CDR1 KGHDR, CDR2 SFDVKD. The CDR3 DNA sequence: TGTGCCACCAGTGAAGGACAGGGTAGCAATCAGCCCCAGCATTTT. This sequence encodes CATSEGQGSNQPQHF.

This clonotype was seen a few times. This chain connects TRBV3-1 to TRBJ1-1; tentatively, D is TRBD1 (6 bases). This CDR3 region has 14 residues. The V end was cut by 6 bases, the J end by 1 base, with 12 bases between. Per the germline V gene, CDR1 is LGHDT and CDR2 is YNNKEL (reference sequence). As DNA, the CDR3 is TGTGCCAGCAGAGGTGACAGGCCGAACACTGAAGCTTTCTTT. Its translation: CASRGDRPNTEAFF.

This clonotype has a count of ten or more. The rearrangement joins TRBV7-9 to TRBJ2-5; 8 positions agree with TRBD2. The germline V gene has CDR1 SEHNR and CDR2 FQNEAQ (reference sequence). This CDR3 is built from 15 residues. The junction had 10 bases not matched to a gene; V was cut back by 9 bases and J by 1 base. As DNA, the CDR3 is TGTGCCAGTAAAAACGGGGGGGGAACCCAAGAGACCCAGTACTTC. Protein sequence: CASKNGGGTQETQYF.

This clonotype showed up just once. An end of the junction differs from the germline gene, which may be a read error. The chain carries TRBV28 and TRBJ2-3; TRBD1 or TRBD2 may be the D gene (5 bases each). Germline assignment: CDR1 MDHEN and CDR2 SYDVKM. The CDR3 length is 15 residues. CDR3 sequence (DNA): TGTGCCAGCAGCATTGGCAGGGAGCCCTCCTACGAGCAGTACTTT. Encoded protein: CASSIGREPSYEQYF.

This clonotype was detected many times. The chain is built from TRBV7-9 and TRBJ1-5, with D maybe TRBD1 (5 bases). This CDR3 region has 15 residues. Germline loops: CDR1 SEHNR, CDR2 FQNEAQ (reference sequence). V lost 2 bases and J 10 bases, leaving 18 bases between the germline ends. CDR3 nucleotide sequence: TGTGCCAGCAGCTTAAGAGGACTGGGGCCGGAACCCCAGCATTTT. This gives the protein CASSLRGLGPEPQHF.

The chain carries TRBV28 and TRBJ1-2; D gene unclear. The CDR3 totals 14 residues. V was clipped by 6 bases and J by 0 bases, with 11 bases between them. Germline V gene data show CDR1 as MDHEN and CDR2 as SYDVKM. In nucleotides, the CDR3 is TGTGCCAGCAGCTGGACGGACGCTAACTATGGCTACACCTTC. Translating it yields CASSWTDANYGYTF.

This clonotype was recorded many times. This rearrangement joins TRBV19 to TRBJ2-7; 7 bases fit TRBD1. Per germline, CDR1 LNHDA and CDR2 SQIVND (reference sequence). Unmatched junction bases numbered 11, after V lost 5 bases and J lost 4 bases. The CDR3 is made up of 15 amino acids. CDR3 DNA: TGTGCCAGTAGTGCTACCGGGACAGCGTTATACGAGCAGTACTTC. Protein product: CASSATGTALYEQYF. Supplemented by reference TRBV19 and TRBJ2-7, the full variable domain reads DGGITQSPKYLFRKEGQNVTLSCEQNLNHDAMYWYRQDPGQGLRLIYYSQIVNDFQKGDIAEGYSVSREKKESFPLTVTSAQKNPTAFYLCASSATGTALYEQYFGPGTRLTVT.

The V call is TRBV20-1, the J call TRBJ2-5; D unresolved. Between the trimmed V and J ends, which lost 2 bases and 5 bases, there was a span of 6 bases. CDR3 length: 11 amino acids. The germline V gene encodes CDR1 DFQATT and CDR2 SNEGSKA (reference sequence). The CDR3 protein is CSARSEETQYF. CDR3 nucleotide sequence: TGCAGTGCTAGATCGGAGGAGACCCAGTACTTC.

This rearrangement joins TRBV24-1 to TRBJ2-6, with no clear D. Trimming pared 7 bases from V and 4 bases from J, leaving 13 bases between. Germline CDR1 and CDR2: KGHDR and SFDVKD. This CDR3 is 15 amino acids long. CDR3 coding DNA: TGTGCCACCAGCGGTCCCGTCGCGGGGGCCAACGTCCTGACTTTC. This translates into CATSGPVAGANVLTF.

This CDR3 reads CSARDEQISYEQYF. CDR3 DNA sequence: TGCAGTGCTAGAGATGAGCAGATCTCCTACGAGCAGTACTTC. The chain carries TRBV20-1 and TRBJ2-7; D is unclear. The germline gives CDR1 DFQATT, CDR2 SNEGSKA (reference sequence). The CDR3 contains 14 residues. Deletions cut 0 bases from V and 0 bases from J, with 9 bases between.

Ten or more counts support this clonotype. V usage is TRBV5-6 and J usage is TRBJ2-1; D is uncertain. Germline V gene sequence: CDR1 SGHDT, CDR2 YYEEEE. The CDR3 has 13 amino acids. The V gene lost 4 bases and the J gene lost 3 bases, with 8 bases spanning the gap. The CDR3 nucleotides are TGTGCCAGCAGCACCGTTAGCTACAATGAGCAGTTCTTC. Translated, it gives CASSTVSYNEQFF.

A word on this clonotype: A junction end diverges from the germline sequence, so it may reflect a read error. The chain uses TRBV7-9 and TRBJ2-7; D unresolved. Per the germline V gene, CDR1 is SEHNR and CDR2 is FQNEAQ (reference sequence). The CDR3 loop spans 14 amino acids. CDR3 DNA: TGTGCCAGCAGCGAGCCCACGAACTCCTGCGAGCAGTACTTC. As protein: CASSEPTNSCEQYF.

Note on this clonotype: A much larger clone sits a single nucleotide away, making a read error possible. The rearrangement joins TRBV20-1 to TRBJ2-7; 8 nucleotides align to TRBD2. This CDR3 region has 16 residues. The germline CDR1 and CDR2 sequences are DFQATT and SNEGSKA (reference sequence). The CDR3 protein is CSARDFRGTSPYEQHF. The CDR3 nucleotides read TGCAGTGCTAGAGACTTCCGCGGGACTAGTCCCTACGAGCAGCACTTC.